A single sample is the source of the 26 T cell receptor beta chains below, sequenced in a study of cytomegalovirus exposure and HLA in healthy donors. The PCR had 60 Vbeta and 13 Jbeta primers. The table came from immunoSEQ multiplex PCR; TCRdb's copy has only in-frame clones and leaves some out. The repertoire consists of fewer than 200,000 clones, with 80% to 90% occurring once and the leading ten covering about 0.82%. The source material was PBMCs. Receptors were obtained from a woman aged 18-29 years in good health and CMV-seronegative.

The V call is TRBV7-9, the J call TRBJ2-1, with 10 positions matching TRBD2. V gave up 1 base and J gave up 7 bases; unmatched junction bases: 13. Per germline, CDR1 SEHNR and CDR2 FQNEAQ (reference sequence). The CDR3 contains 18 residues. The CDR3: CASSLEPRSGRALNEQFF. The CDR3 DNA is TGTGCCAGCAGCTTAGAACCCCGAAGCGGGAGGGCCTTGAATGAGCAGTTCTTC.

CDR3 coding DNA: TGTGCCAGCAGCTTAGACGTCCCGGGACAGGTCCGGGGTGAAAAACTGTTTTTT. Residues: CASSLDVPGQVRGEKLFF. V gene TRBV11-2 combines with J gene TRBJ1-4; 8 positions match TRBD1. With 0 bases clipped from V and 7 bases from J, the junction kept 13 bases outside the gene matches. The CDR3 contains 18 residues. Germline V lookup: CDR1 SGHAT, CDR2 FQNNGV.

Here the CDR3 reads CASSLGQGWQETQYF. DNA for the CDR3: TGTGCCAGCAGCTTGGGGCAGGGTTGGCAAGAGACCCAGTACTTC. This rearrangement joins TRBV5-4 to TRBJ2-5, with a weak D call TRBD1 (5 bases). Germline V gives CDR1 SGHNT, CDR2 YYREEE (reference sequence). Trimming stripped 0 bases from V and 2 bases from J, with 11 bases between. This CDR3 comprises 15 residues.

The CDR3 spells CASSLGGKMNAEQFF. DNA of the CDR3: TGTGCCAGCAGCCTCGGAGGGAAAATGAACGCTGAGCAGTTCTTC. The chain combines TRBV7-3 with TRBJ2-1; TRBD2 might be the D (6 bases). CDR3 length: 15 residues. Germline CDR1 reads SGHTA; CDR2 reads FQGTGA. The V and J ends lost 5 bases and 9 bases respectively, with 20 bases between them.

This clone was detected a few times. This chain links TRBV6-5 with TRBJ1-1; D is unresolved. Germline CDR1 and CDR2: MNHEY and SVGAGI. The CDR3 has 13 amino acids. Between the trimmed V and J ends, which lost 5 bases and 8 bases, there was a span of 15 bases. CDR3 in DNA: TGTGCCAGCAGTGCCTCAGGCTATAGGGAAGCTTTCTTT. This codes for CASSASGYREAFF.

This chain connects TRBV6-1 to TRBJ2-7, with 7 bases identical to TRBD2. Germline CDR1 MNHNS, CDR2 SASEGT. The CDR3 is 14 amino acids. The J segment lost 3 bases and the V segment lost 8 bases, leaving 10 bases of the junction unmatched. The CDR3 reads CASHWAGVGYEQYF. CDR3 DNA sequence: TGTGCCAGCCATTGGGCGGGAGTAGGCTACGAGCAGTACTTC.

The chain has TRBV6-5 and TRBJ1-1; D is perhaps TRBD1 (5 bases). Germline V CDR1 and CDR2: MNHEY, SVGAGI. The CDR3 totals 13 residues. Deletions cut 6 bases from V and 1 base from J, with 9 bases between. In nucleotides, the CDR3 is TGTGCCAGCAGCCCACAGGCGAACACTGAAGCTTTCTTT. This translates into CASSPQANTEAFF.

The rearrangement uses TRBV6-6 and TRBJ1-3, with D possibly TRBD1 on 5 matching bases. V was clipped by 11 bases and J by 4 bases, with 9 bases between them. The CDR3 sequence is 11 residues long. In germline, CDR1 is MNHNY, CDR2 SVGAGI (reference sequence). CDR3 coding DNA: TGTGCCTTCGGACAAGGAAACACCATATATTTT. Protein sequence: CAFGQGNTIYF.

The chain links TRBV5-1 to TRBJ2-7, with 8 nucleotides matching TRBD1. V was clipped by 2 bases and J by 1 base; unmatched bases: 5. The CDR3 is made up of 15 amino acids. Germline CDR1 reads SGHRS; CDR2 reads YFSETQ. The CDR3 loop is CASSLQGGWSYEQYF. CDR3 nucleotide sequence: TGCGCCAGCAGCTTACAGGGGGGATGGTCCTACGAGCAGTACTTC.

In its sample, this clone was seen once. The chain carries TRBV15 and TRBJ1-1, with 9 positions matching TRBD1. The germline V gene has CDR1 LNHNV and CDR2 YYDKDF (reference sequence). The CDR3 has 16 amino acids. Germline trimming cut 0 bases from V and 4 bases from J; bases unmatched to any gene: 6. The CDR3 reads CATSRDRTGVSTEAFF. DNA of the CDR3: TGTGCCACCAGCAGAGACCGGACAGGGGTGAGCACTGAAGCTTTCTTT.

The CDR3 bases are TGTGCCAGCAGCTTGGACAGCCAAGAGACCCAGTACTTC. Protein product: CASSLDSQETQYF. The rearrangement joins TRBV11-3 to TRBJ2-5; perhaps TRBD1 as D (6 bases). The CDR3 is made up of 13 amino acids. The ends were cut back, 3 bases at V and 1 base at J, with 6 bases in the middle. Germline CDR1 SGHNT, CDR2 YENEEA.

The V and J genes are TRBV11-2 and TRBJ2-1; 8 bases match TRBD2. This CDR3 spans 17 amino acids. The V segment lost 1 base and the J segment 1 base; nucleotides outside the gene matches: 6. The germline V gene encodes CDR1 SGHAT and CDR2 FQNNGV. The CDR3 sequence is CASSLAGGDGSYNEQFF. The CDR3 DNA follows: TGTGCCAGCAGCTTAGCGGGAGGGGATGGATCCTACAATGAGCAGTTCTTC.

This clone is a singleton in its sample. A read error may account for a junction end that differs from germline. V and J are TRBV28 and TRBJ2-7; 8 bases fit TRBD1. CDR1 and CDR2 from the germline V gene are MDHEN and SYDVKM. The CDR3 is 11 amino acids. The DNA for the CDR3 is TGTGCCAGCAGTGCCCGGGACAGGCTTGGCTTC. Translated, it gives CASSARDRLGF.

This clone was detected only once. V and J are TRBV11-2 and TRBJ2-7; TRBD2 aligns across 8 bases. J lost 3 bases, V lost 1 base, and 5 bases had no gene match. The CDR3 runs 15 residues. Per the germline V gene, CDR1 is SGHAT and CDR2 is FQNNGV. CDR3 sequence reads: CASSLGTSMGYEQYF. The CDR3 DNA follows: TGTGCCAGCAGCTTAGGGACTAGCATGGGCTACGAGCAGTACTTC.

J is TRBJ1-5 and V is TRBV5-8; no clear D. The CDR3 has 13 residues. V was cut by 3 bases and J by 6 bases, with 10 bases left in between. Germline V gene data show CDR1 as SGHTS and CDR2 as YDEGEE. The CDR3 sequence is CASSSEGGQPQHF. The DNA for the CDR3 is TGTGCCAGCAGCTCTGAAGGAGGTCAGCCCCAGCATTTT. The whole variable domain, remainder taken from reference TRBV5-8 and TRBJ1-5, is EAGVTQSPTHLIKTRGQQATLRCSPISGHTSVYWYQQALGLGLQFLLWYDEGEERNRGNFPPRFSGRQFPNYSSELNVNALELEDSALYLCASSSEGGQPQHFGDGTRLSIL.

V and J are TRBV4-1 and TRBJ2-5, with D possibly TRBD1 on 5 matching bases. The CDR3 contains 14 residues. Deletions cut 8 bases from V and 5 bases from J, with 18 bases between. The V gene's germline CDR1 is MGHRA and CDR2 YSYEKL. The CDR3 reads CASAQGPGQETQYF. CDR3 coding DNA: TGCGCCAGCGCCCAAGGCCCAGGGCAGGAGACCCAGTACTTC.

Concerning this clone: Within the sample, other DNA sequences also encode this same CDR3. The V call is TRBV2, the J call TRBJ2-2; D is uncertain. V was cut by 1 base and J by 0 bases, with 6 bases left in between. The CDR3 extends over 15 amino acids. CDR1 SNHLY and CDR2 FYNNEI come from the germline V gene. CDR3 nucleotide sequence: TGTGCCAGCAGTGAAGAACGAGCGAACACCGGGGAGCTGTTTTTT. Translation gives CASSEERANTGELFF.

The V gene is TRBV5-1, the J gene TRBJ1-3, with a tentative D call TRBD1 (6 bases). The CDR3 covers 15 residues. V dropped 4 bases and J dropped 2 bases, with 13 bases sitting between them. Germline values: CDR1 SGHRS, CDR2 YFSETQ. The CDR3 spells CASSTQGLPGNTIYF. The CDR3 nucleotides are TGCGCCAGCAGCACACAGGGTCTCCCTGGAAACACCATATATTTT.

The chain combines TRBV28 with TRBJ1-2, with 7 bases matching TRBD1. Trimming cost V 4 bases and J 4 bases; bases outside gene matches: 18. Germline-derived CDR1 and CDR2 are MDHEN and SYDVKM. This CDR3 is built from 18 residues. As DNA, the CDR3 is TGTGCCAGCAGTTCCTCTAGAGATGGGACAGAGGGACTCTATGGCTACACCTTC. Its protein is CASSSSRDGTEGLYGYTF.

V is TRBV28 and J is TRBJ1-1; D gene uncertain. V was clipped by 11 bases and J by 6 bases, with 4 bases between them. Germline V lookup: CDR1 MDHEN, CDR2 SYDVKM. CDR3 size: 8 residues. The CDR3 DNA is TGTGCCTCCTCTGAAGCTTTCTTT. Its protein product is CASSEAFF.

The chain couples TRBV28 to TRBJ2-5; D unclear. Germline-derived CDR1 and CDR2 are MDHEN and SYDVKM. This CDR3 comprises 14 residues. Trimming took 6 bases from V and 1 from J, leaving 12 bases between them. CDR3: CASSTTGLQETQYF. CDR3 DNA: TGTGCCAGCAGCACTACGGGTCTCCAAGAGACCCAGTACTTC.

The CDR3 nucleotides are TGTGCCAGCAGCAAACGTAGGCAGGATTTCAGGGTCCACGAGCAGTACTTC. Translating gives CASSKRRQDFRVHEQYF. This sequence joins TRBV21-1 and TRBJ2-7; the DNA was not compared with TRBD1, the D call given in the table. TRBV21-1 is a documented pseudogene. The CDR3 length is 17 residues.

The CDR3 DNA reads as TGCAGCGTTGGGGGCTTCTCCTCCTACGAGCAGTACTTC. Residues: CSVGGFSSYEQYF. The rearrangement links TRBV29-1 to TRBJ2-7; D is perhaps TRBD1 (5 bases). CDR1 SQVTM and CDR2 ANQGSEA come from the germline V gene. V was shortened by 4 bases and J by 0 bases, with 10 bases between the two germline ends. The CDR3 runs 13 residues.

The J gene is TRBJ2-1, the V gene TRBV4-1; a possible D gene is TRBD1 (8 bases). The ends were cut back, 0 bases at V and 4 bases at J, with 13 bases in the middle. The germline V gene has CDR1 MGHRA and CDR2 YSYEKL. The CDR3 covers 16 residues. Here the CDR3 DNA reads TGCGCCAGCAGCCAAGATCCACAGGGGGGGTACAATGAGCAGTTCTTC. Its protein product is CASSQDPQGGYNEQFF.

On this clone itself: Within the sample, other DNA sequences also encode this same CDR3. The V call is TRBV6-5, the J call TRBJ2-2; 7 bases agree with TRBD2. V was pared by 8 bases and J by 4 bases, with 13 bases of the junction left unmatched. The germline gives CDR1 MNHEY, CDR2 SVGAGI. The CDR3 sequence is 16 residues long. The CDR3 coding sequence is TGTGCCAGCGGTTCACGGGAGGCTGCATCCACCGGGGAGCTGTTTTTT. Translated: CASGSREAASTGELFF.

As regards this clone: At one end, the junction sequence differs from germline, possibly due to a read error. The CDR3 protein is CASGLQGSTDTQYF. As DNA, the CDR3 is TGTGCCAGCGGCTTACAGGGCAGCACAGATACGCAGTATTTT. The chain carries TRBV7-8 and TRBJ2-3; D is possibly TRBD1 (6 bases). Germline lookup yields CDR1 SGHVS and CDR2 FQNEAQ. The CDR3 contains 14 residues. Full variable domain (missing parts from reference TRBV7-8 and TRBJ2-3): GAGVSQSPRYKVAKRGQDVALRCDPISGHVSLFWYQQALGQGPEFLTYFQNEAQLDKSGLPSDRFFAERPEGSVSTLKIQRTQQEDSAVYLCASGLQGSTDTQYFGPGTRLTVL.